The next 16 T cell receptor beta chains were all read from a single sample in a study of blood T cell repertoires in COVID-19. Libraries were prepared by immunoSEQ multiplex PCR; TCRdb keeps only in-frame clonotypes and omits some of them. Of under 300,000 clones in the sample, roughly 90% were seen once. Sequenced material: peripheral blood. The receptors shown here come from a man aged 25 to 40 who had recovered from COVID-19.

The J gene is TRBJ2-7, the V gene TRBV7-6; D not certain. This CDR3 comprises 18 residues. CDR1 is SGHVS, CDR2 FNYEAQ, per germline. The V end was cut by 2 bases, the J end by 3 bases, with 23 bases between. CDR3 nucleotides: TGTGCCAGCAGCTTAACGCCTTTTCGCCAGCGTGAGGTCTACGAGCAGTACTTC. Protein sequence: CASSLTPFRQREVYEQYF.

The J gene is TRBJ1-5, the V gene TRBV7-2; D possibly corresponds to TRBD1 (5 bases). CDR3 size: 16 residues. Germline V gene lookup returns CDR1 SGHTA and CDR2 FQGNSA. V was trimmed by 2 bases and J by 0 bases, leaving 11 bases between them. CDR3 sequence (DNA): TGTGCCAGCAGCTTAAGCGGCGGGGGTAGCAATCAGCCCCAGCATTTT. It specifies CASSLSGGGSNQPQHF.

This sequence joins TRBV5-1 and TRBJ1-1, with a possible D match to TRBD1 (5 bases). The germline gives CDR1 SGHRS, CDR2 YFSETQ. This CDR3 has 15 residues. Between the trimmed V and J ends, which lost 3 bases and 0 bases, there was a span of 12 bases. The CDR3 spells CASSSTTGMNTEAFF. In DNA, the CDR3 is TGCGCCAGCAGCTCCACCACAGGAATGAACACTGAAGCTTTCTTT.

The CDR3 loop reads CASSSTGAVGTEAFF. CDR3 nucleotide sequence: TGTGCCAGCAGTTCTACAGGGGCGGTGGGGACTGAAGCTTTCTTT. The chain couples TRBV27 to TRBJ1-1, with 7 bases fitting TRBD1. The length of the CDR3 is 15 residues. From germline, CDR1 is MNHEY and CDR2 SMNVEV (reference sequence). Unmatched junction bases numbered 10, after V lost 4 bases and J lost 5 bases.

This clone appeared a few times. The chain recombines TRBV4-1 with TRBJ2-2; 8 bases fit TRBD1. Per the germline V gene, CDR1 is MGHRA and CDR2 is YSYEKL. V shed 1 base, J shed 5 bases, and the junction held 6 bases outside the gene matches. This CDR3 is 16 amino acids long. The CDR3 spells CASSQASRGRTGELFF. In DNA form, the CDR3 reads TGCGCCAGCAGCCAAGCTTCCAGGGGGCGGACCGGGGAGCTGTTTTTT.

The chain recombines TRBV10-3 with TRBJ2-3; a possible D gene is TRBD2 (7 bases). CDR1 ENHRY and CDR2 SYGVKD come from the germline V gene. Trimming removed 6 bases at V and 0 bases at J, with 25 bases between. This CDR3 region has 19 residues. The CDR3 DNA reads TGTGCCATCAGCAATCTAGGGACTGGGGGGGCATTTAGCACAGATACGCAGTATTTT. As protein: CAISNLGTGGAFSTDTQYF.

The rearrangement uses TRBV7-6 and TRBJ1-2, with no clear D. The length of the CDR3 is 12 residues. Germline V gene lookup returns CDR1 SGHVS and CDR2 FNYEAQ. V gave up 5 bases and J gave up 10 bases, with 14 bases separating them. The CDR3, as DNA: TGTGCCAGCAGCCCCCCCGGACTGGACTACACCTTC. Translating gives CASSPPGLDYTF.

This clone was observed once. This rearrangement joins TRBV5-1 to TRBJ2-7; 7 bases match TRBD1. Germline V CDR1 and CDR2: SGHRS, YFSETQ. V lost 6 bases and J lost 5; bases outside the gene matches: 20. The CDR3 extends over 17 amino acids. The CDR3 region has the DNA TGCGCCAGCAAGGTGGGGACAGTCCCCTTCGGCTGGGACGAGCAGTACTTC. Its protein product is CASKVGTVPFGWDEQYF.

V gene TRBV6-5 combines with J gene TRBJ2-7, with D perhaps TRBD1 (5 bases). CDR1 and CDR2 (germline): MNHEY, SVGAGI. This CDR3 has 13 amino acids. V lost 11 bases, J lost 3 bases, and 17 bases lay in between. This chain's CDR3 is CAGAQGPYYEQYF. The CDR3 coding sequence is TGTGCCGGCGCCCAGGGTCCCTACTACGAGCAGTACTTC.

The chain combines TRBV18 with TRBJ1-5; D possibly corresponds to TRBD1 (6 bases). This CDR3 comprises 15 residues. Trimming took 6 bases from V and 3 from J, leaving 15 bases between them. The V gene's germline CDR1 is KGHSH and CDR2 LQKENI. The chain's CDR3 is CASSTADRINQPQHF. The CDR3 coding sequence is TGTGCCAGCTCCACTGCAGACAGGATCAATCAGCCCCAGCATTTT.

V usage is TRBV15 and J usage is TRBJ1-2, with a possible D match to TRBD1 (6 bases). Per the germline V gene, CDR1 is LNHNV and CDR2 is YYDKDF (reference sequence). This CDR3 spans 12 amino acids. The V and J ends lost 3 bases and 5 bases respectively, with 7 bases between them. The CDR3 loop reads CATSSGQYGYTF. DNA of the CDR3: TGTGCCACCAGCAGCGGACAGTATGGCTACACCTTC.

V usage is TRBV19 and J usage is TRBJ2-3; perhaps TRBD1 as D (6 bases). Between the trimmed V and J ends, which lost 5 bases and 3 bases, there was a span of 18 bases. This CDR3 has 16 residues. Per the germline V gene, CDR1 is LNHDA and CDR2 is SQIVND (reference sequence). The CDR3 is CASSFAIGRGTDTQYF. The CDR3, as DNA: TGTGCCAGTAGTTTTGCTATAGGCAGGGGAACAGATACGCAGTATTTT.

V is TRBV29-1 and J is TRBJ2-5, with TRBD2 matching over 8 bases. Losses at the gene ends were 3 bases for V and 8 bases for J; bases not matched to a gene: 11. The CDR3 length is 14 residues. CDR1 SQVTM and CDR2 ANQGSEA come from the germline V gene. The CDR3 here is CSVEATGTSSTQYF. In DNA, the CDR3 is TGCAGCGTTGAGGCCACCGGGACTAGTTCTACCCAGTACTTC. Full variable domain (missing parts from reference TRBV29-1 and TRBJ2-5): SAVISQKPSRDICQRGTSLTIQCQVDSQVTMMFWYRQQPGQSLTLIATANQGSEATYESGFVIDKFPISRPNLTFSTLTVSNMSPEDSSIYLCSVEATGTSSTQYFGPGTRLLVL.

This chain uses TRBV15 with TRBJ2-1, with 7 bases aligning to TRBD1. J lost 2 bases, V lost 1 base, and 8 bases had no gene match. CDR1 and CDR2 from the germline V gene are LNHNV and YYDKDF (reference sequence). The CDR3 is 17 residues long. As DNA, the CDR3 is TGTGCCACCAGCAGAGGCTTTAGGGGGACAGCCTACAATGAGCAGTTCTTC. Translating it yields CATSRGFRGTAYNEQFF.

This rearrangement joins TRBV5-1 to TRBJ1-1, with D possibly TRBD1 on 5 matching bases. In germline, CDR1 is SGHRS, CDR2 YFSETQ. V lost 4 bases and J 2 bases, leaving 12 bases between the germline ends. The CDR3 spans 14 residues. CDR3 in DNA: TGCGCCAGCAGCCCGACAGTTCCCAACACTGAAGCTTTCTTT. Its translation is CASSPTVPNTEAFF.

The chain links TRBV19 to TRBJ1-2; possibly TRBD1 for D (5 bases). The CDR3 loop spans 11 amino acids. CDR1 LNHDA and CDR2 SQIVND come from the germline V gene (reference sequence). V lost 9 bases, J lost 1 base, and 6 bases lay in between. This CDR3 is CASRVNYGYTF. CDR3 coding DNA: TGTGCCAGCAGGGTTAACTATGGCTACACCTTC.